This T cell receptor (beta chain) was observed in a study of PD-L1 blockade in urothelial cancer. General observations from the study: Patients who had durable benefit saw their tumor-associated blood clones expand more at 3 weeks.

Libraries were prepared by immunoSEQ multiplex PCR; TCRdb keeps only in-frame clonotypes and omits some of them. The sample lists some 15,000 clones, 85% to 90% occurring once. This CDR3 has 14 residues. Trimming removed 0 bases at V and 2 bases at J, with 7 bases between. Germline CDR1 ENHRY, CDR2 SYGVKD. A word on this clone: Its antigen is undetermined.

The sequence came from a man in his 70s with urothelial cancer. The genes are TRBV10-3 and TRBJ1-1; D remains ambiguous. Sequenced material: PBMCs, taken around atezolizumab (anti-PD-L1) treatment. For the CDR3, the DNA is TGTGCCATCAGTGAGTCGGGCCCAAACACTGAAGCTTTCTTT. Encoded protein: CAISESGPNTEAFF.